This TCR beta chain was captured in a study of T cells in Graves' hyperthyroidism and ophthalmopathy. RNA transcripts provided the source from which TCR beta CDR3 regions were amplified. An initial round of RT-PCR targeting the TCR CDR3 relied on the HTBI primer set. TCRdb re-called the multiplex PCR reads with MiXCR, one entry per CDR3 protein. The data show under 750,000 distinct CDR3 sequences, about 17% seen once. CDR3 length: 12 amino acids. Trimming pared 2 bases from V and 7 bases from J, leaving 9 bases between. Germline V gene sequence: CDR1 ENHRY, CDR2 SYGVKD. This clonotype was counted a few times.

Specimen: blood. This TCR was sampled from a woman aged 45 to 65 with Graves' hyperthyroidism that later progressed to Graves' ophthalmopathy. This chain connects TRBV10-3 to TRBJ2-7; no clear D gene. The CDR3 loop is CAISEPTGEQYF. CDR3 DNA sequence: TGTGCCATCAGTGAGCCGACCGGAGAGCAGTACTTC.